A single T cell receptor (beta chain) is shown here with its context. The assay was immunoSEQ multiplex PCR, and TCRdb's table has in-frame clones only and misses some. The sample includes 25,000 to 40,000 clones, around 89% of them seen just once. The data originate from a study of T cell changes during pregnancy in multiple sclerosis. The TCR originated in a female donor with multiple sclerosis, enrolled in a pregnancy study. The sample was CD8+ T cells from peripheral blood mononuclear cells, taken in the second trimester of pregnancy.

This CDR3 reads CASSFPDRGRDEQYF. The CDR3 region has the DNA TGTGCCAGCAGCTTCCCAGACAGGGGGCGCGACGAGCAGTACTTC. This chain connects TRBV7-2 to TRBJ2-7; 10 bases map to TRBD1. The germline CDR1 and CDR2 sequences are SGHTA and FQGNSA. Losses at the gene ends were 3 bases for V and 5 bases for J; bases not matched to a gene: 7. This CDR3 is built from 15 residues.